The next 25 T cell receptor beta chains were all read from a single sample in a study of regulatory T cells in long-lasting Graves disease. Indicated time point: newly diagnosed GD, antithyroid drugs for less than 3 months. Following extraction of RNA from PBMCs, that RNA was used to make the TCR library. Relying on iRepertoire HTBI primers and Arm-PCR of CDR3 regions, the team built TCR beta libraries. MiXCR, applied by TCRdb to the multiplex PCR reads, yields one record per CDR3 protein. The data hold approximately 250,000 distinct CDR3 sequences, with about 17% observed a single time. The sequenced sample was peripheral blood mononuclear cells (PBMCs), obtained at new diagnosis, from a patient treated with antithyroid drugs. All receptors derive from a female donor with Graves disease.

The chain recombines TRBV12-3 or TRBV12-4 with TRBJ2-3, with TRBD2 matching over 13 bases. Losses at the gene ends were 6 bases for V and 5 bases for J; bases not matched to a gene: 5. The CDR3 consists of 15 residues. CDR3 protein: CASRPGLAGVDTQYF. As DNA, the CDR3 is TGTGCCAGCAGGCCTGGACTAGCGGGAGTAGATACGCAGTATTTT.

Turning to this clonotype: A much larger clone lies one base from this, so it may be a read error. The CDR3 nucleotides are TGTGCCAGCGACAGGGGGGGAACAGATATGCAGTATTTT. It is translated as CASDRGGTDMQYF. V gene TRBV19 combines with J gene TRBJ2-7, with 9 bases fitting TRBD1. The J call is in doubt because the DNA end fits TRBJ2-3 better. The CDR3 covers 13 residues. Germline V gene data show CDR1 as LNHDA and CDR2 as SQIVND (reference sequence).

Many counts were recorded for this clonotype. The CDR3 is CASSTGVAVGKTYEQYF. CDR3 bases: TGTGCCAGCAGCACAGGGGTCGCGGTGGGAAAGACTTACGAGCAGTACTTC. V gene TRBV13 combines with J gene TRBJ2-7; 7 bases line up with TRBD1. In germline, CDR1 is PRHDT, CDR2 FYEKMQ (reference sequence). Trimming cost V 5 bases and J 4 bases; bases outside gene matches: 17. The CDR3 covers 17 residues. Full variable domain (outside the CDR3, taken from reference TRBV13 and TRBJ2-7): AAGVIQSPRHLIKEKRETATLKCYPIPRHDTVYWYQQGPGQDPQFLISFYEKMQSDKGSIPDRFSAQQFSDYHSELNMSSLELGDSALYFCASSTGVAVGKTYEQYFGPGTRLTVT.

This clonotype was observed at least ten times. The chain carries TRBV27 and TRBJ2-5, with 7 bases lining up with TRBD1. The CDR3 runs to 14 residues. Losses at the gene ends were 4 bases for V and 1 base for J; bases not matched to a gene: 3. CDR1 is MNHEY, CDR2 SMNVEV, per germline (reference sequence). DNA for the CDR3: TGTGCCAGCAGTTCTCGGGACAGCCAAGAGACCCAGTACTTC. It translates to CASSSRDSQETQYF.

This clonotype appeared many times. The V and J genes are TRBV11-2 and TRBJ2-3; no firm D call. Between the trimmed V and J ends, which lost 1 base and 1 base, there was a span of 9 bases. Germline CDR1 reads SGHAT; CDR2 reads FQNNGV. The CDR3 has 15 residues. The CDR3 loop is CASSLVASRTDTQYF. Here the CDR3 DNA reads TGTGCCAGCAGCTTAGTGGCCAGCCGCACAGATACGCAGTATTTT.

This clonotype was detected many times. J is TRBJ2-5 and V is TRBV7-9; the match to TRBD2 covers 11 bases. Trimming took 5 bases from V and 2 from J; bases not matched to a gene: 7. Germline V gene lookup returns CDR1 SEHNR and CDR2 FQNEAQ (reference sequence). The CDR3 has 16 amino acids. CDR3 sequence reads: CASSHRTSGLQETQYF. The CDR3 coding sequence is TGTGCCAGCAGCCACCGGACTAGCGGGCTTCAAGAGACCCAGTACTTC.

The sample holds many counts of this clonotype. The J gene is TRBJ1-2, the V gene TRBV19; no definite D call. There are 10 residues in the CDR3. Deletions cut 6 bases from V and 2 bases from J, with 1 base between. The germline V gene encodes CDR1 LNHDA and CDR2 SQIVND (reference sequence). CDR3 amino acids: CASSNYGYTF. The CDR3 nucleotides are TGTGCCAGTAGCAACTATGGCTACACCTTC.

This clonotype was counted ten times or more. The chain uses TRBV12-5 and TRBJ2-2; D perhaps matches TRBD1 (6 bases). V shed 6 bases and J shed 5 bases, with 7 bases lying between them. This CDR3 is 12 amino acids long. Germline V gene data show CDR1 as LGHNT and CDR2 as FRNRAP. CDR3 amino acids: CASGQGTGELFF. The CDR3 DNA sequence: TGTGCTAGTGGACAGGGAACCGGGGAGCTGTTTTTT.

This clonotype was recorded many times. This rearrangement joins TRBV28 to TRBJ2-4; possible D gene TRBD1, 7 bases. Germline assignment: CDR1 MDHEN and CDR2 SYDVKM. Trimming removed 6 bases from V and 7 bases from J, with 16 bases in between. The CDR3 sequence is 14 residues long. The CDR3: CASSEGGRGNIQYF. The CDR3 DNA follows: TGTGCCAGCAGCGAGGGGGGCAGGGGGAACATTCAGTACTTC. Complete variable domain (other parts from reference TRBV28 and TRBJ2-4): DVKVTQSSRYLVKRTGEKVFLECVQDMDHENMFWYRQDPGLGLRLIYFSYDVKMKEKGDIPEGYSVSREKKERFSLILESASTNQTSMYLCASSEGGRGNIQYFGAGTRLSVL.

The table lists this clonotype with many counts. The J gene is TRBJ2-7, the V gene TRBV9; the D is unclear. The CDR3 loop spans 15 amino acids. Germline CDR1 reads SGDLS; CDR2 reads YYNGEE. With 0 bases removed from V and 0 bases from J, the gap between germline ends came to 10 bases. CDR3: CASSVGEQFSYEQYF. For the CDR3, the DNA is TGTGCCAGCAGCGTAGGAGAGCAATTCTCCTACGAGCAGTACTTC.

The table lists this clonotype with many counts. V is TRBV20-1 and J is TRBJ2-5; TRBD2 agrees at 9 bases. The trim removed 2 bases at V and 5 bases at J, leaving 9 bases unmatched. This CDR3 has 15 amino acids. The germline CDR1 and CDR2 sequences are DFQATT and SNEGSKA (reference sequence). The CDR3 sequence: CSARLAGSYKETQYF. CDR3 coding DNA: TGCAGTGCTAGACTAGCGGGATCTTATAAGGAGACCCAGTACTTC.

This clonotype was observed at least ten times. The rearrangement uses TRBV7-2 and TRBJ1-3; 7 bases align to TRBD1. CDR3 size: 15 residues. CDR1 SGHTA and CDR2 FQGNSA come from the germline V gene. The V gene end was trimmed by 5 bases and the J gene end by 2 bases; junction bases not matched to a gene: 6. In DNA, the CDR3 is TGTGCCAGCAGCCCGACAGGGACAACTGGAAACACCATATATTTT. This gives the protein CASSPTGTTGNTIYF.

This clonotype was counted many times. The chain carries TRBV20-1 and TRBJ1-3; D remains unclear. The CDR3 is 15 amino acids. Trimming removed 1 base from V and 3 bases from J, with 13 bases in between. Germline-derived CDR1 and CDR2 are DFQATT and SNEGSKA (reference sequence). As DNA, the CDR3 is TGCAGTGCTAGAGCCTTGAGAGGAATTGGAAACACCATATATTTT. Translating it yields CSARALRGIGNTIYF.

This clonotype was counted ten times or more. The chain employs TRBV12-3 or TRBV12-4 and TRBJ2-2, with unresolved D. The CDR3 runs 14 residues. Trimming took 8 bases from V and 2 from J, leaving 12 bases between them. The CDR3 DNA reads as TGTGCCAGCGGGGATGTTGTTAACACCGGGGAGCTGTTTTTT. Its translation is CASGDVVNTGELFF.

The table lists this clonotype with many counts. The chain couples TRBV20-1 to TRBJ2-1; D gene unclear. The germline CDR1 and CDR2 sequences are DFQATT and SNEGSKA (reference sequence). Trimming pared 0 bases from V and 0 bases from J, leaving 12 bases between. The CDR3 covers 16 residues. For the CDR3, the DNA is TGCAGTGCTAGAGATCTAGGCAGGATCTCCTACAATGAGCAGTTCTTC. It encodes CSARDLGRISYNEQFF.

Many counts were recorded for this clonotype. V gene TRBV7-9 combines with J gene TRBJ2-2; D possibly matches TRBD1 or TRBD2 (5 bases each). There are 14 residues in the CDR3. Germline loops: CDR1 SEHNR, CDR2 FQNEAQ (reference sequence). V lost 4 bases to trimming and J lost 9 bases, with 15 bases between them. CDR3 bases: TGTGCCAGCAGCTGGGGACCAATTGCCCGGGAGCTGTTTTTT. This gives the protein CASSWGPIARELFF.

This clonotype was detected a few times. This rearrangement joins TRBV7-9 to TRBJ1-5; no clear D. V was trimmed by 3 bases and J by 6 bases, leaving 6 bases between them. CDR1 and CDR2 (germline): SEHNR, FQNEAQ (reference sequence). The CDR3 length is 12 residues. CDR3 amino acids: CASSFSVQPQHF. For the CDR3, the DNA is TGTGCCAGCAGCTTTTCGGTTCAGCCCCAGCATTTT.

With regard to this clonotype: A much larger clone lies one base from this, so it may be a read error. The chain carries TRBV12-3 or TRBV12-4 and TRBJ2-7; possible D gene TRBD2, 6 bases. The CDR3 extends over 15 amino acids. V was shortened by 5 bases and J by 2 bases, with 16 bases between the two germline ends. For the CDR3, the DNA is TGTGCCAGCAGTCCCACCCTTGGAGGGCCCTACGAGCAGTACTTC. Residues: CASSPTLGGPYEQYF.

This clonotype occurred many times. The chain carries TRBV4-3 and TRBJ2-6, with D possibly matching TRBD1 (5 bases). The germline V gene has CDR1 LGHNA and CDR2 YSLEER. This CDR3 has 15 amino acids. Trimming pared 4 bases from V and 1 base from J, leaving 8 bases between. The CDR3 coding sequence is TGCGCCAGCAGCCCATCAGGGTCTGGGGCCAACGTCCTGACTTTC. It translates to CASSPSGSGANVLTF.

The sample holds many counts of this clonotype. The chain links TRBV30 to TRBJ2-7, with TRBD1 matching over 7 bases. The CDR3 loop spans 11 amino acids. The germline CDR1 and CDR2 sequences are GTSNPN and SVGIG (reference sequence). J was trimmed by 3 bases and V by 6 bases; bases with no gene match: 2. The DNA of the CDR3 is TGTGCCTGCGCAGGGGGCTACGAGCAGTACTTC. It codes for CACAGGYEQYF.

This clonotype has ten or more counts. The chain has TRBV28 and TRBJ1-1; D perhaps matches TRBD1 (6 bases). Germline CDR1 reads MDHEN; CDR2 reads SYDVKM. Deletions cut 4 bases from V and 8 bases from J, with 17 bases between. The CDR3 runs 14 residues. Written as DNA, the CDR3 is TGTGCCAGCAGTTCCCCGTCGGGGGCGGAAGAAGCTTTCTTT. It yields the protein CASSSPSGAEEAFF.

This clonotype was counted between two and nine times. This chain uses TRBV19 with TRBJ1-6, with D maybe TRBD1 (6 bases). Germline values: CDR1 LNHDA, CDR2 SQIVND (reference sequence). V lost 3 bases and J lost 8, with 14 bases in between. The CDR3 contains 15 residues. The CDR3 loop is CASSMVDRRDSPLHF. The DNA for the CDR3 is TGTGCCAGTAGTATGGTAGACAGGAGAGATTCACCCCTCCACTTT.

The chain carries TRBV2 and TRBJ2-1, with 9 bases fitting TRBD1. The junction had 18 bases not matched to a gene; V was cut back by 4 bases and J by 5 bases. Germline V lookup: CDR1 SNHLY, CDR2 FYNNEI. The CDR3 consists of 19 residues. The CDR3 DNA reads TGTGCCAGCAGTGGAAGTAAGTCCCCACAGGGGGCGCGGAACAATGAGCAGTTCTTC. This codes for CASSGSKSPQGARNNEQFF.

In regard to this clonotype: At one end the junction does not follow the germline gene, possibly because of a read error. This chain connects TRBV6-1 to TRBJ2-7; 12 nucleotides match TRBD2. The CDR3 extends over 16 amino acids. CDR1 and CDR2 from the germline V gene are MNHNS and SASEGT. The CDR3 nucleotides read TGTGCCAGCAGTCAAGCTAGCGGGAGGGCCGGGTACGAGCAGTACTTC. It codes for CASSQASGRAGYEQYF.

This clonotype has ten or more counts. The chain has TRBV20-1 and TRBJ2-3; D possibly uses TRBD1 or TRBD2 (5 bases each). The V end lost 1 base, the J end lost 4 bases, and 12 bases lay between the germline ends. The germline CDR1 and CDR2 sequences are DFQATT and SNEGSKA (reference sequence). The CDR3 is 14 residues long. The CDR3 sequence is CSARAQGRPDTQYF. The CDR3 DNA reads TGCAGTGCTAGAGCCCAGGGACGGCCAGATACGCAGTATTTT.